The 7 T cell receptor beta chains presented below share a single source sample, sequenced in a study of beta chain features in type 1 diabetes. No antigens are known for them. Study-level points and caveats: Type 1 diabetes patients had moderately but significantly shorter TCRB CDR3s in all four CD4+ subsets.

The isolated RNA, all of it, was reverse transcribed, so expressed TCRB transcripts were what got sequenced. Clones were sequenced by immunoSEQ multiplex PCR, and TCRdb holds only the in-frame ones, with some missing. The table includes around 250,000 clones, about 15% detected once. Material: naive CD4+ T cells from blood. All receptors come from a man aged 25 to 45 with type 1 diabetes.

There are a few counts of this clone. This CDR3 is CSATGSANTGELFF. DNA for the CDR3: TGCAGCGCAACCGGGAGCGCGAACACCGGGGAGCTGTTTTTT. This chain joins TRBV29-1 and TRBJ2-2; possible D gene TRBD2, 6 bases. This CDR3 region has 14 residues. V lost 7 bases and J 0 bases, leaving 12 bases between the germline ends. CDR1 is SQVTM, CDR2 ANQGSEA, per germline.

In this sample, this clone turned up a few times. The chain recombines TRBV5-1 with TRBJ2-1; D is possibly TRBD2 (5 bases). Germline V gene lookup returns CDR1 SGHRS and CDR2 YFSETQ. The V and J ends lost 0 bases and 5 bases respectively, with 12 bases between them. The CDR3 covers 15 residues. The CDR3 coding sequence is TGCGCCAGCAGCTTGGATCAGCGGAAGAACAATGAGCAGTTCTTC. The encoded protein is CASSLDQRKNNEQFF.

This clone was detected only a few times. The chain employs TRBV12-5 and TRBJ2-3; 12 bases match TRBD2. V trimming: 6 bases; J trimming: 3 bases; junction bases outside the gene matches: 4. From germline, CDR1 is LGHNT and CDR2 FRNRAP. The CDR3 has 15 amino acids. The CDR3: CASGTSGSRTDTQYF. The CDR3 DNA reads TGTGCTAGTGGGACTAGCGGGAGTAGGACAGATACGCAGTATTTT.

The sample holds a few counts of this clone. The J gene is TRBJ2-5, the V gene TRBV11-2; 9 bases are shared with TRBD1. CDR3 size: 14 residues. With 3 bases clipped from V and 7 bases from J, the junction kept 6 bases outside the gene matches. In germline, CDR1 is SGHAT, CDR2 FQNNGV. The CDR3 region has the DNA TGTGCCAGCAGCTTCGGACAGGGGTCCGGGACCCAGTACTTC. Amino acids: CASSFGQGSGTQYF.

This clone was counted between two and nine times. The rearrangement joins TRBV30 to TRBJ1-2; D remains ambiguous. This CDR3 contains 15 residues. The germline CDR1 and CDR2 sequences are GTSNPN and SVGIG (reference sequence). Trimming removed 2 bases from V and 3 bases from J, with 16 bases in between. The CDR3 bases are TGTGCCTGGAGTCCTCGGGAGGGTGCTTACTATGGCTACACCTTC. It specifies CAWSPREGAYYGYTF.

The table lists this clone with a few counts. This sequence joins TRBV7-9 and TRBJ2-5; the D is unclear. Germline V gene data show CDR1 as SEHNR and CDR2 as FQNEAQ (reference sequence). This CDR3 is 12 amino acids long. Deletions cut 5 bases from V and 5 bases from J, with 9 bases between. CDR3 in DNA: TGTGCCAGCAGCCGAGTGGTGGAGACCCAGTACTTC. It translates to CASSRVVETQYF.

The rearrangement uses TRBV29-1 and TRBJ2-7, with 11 bases fitting TRBD2. Trimming took 7 bases from V and 5 from J; bases not matched to a gene: 10. The germline V gene encodes CDR1 SQVTM and CDR2 ANQGSEA. This CDR3 has 14 residues. The CDR3 reads CSAKTSGKIHEQYF. The DNA for the CDR3 is TGCAGCGCTAAGACTAGCGGGAAGATCCACGAGCAGTACTTC.